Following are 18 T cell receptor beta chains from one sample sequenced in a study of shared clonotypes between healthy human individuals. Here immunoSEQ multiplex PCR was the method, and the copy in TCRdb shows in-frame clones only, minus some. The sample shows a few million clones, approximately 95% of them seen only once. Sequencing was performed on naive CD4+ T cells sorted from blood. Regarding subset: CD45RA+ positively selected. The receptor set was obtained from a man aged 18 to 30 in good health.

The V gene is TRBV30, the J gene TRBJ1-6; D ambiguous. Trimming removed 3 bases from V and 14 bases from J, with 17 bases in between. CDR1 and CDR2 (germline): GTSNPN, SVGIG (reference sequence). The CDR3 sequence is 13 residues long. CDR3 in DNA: TGTGCCTGGAGGGCTTCGGGAGGGTGGGCCCTCCACTTT. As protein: CAWRASGGWALHF.

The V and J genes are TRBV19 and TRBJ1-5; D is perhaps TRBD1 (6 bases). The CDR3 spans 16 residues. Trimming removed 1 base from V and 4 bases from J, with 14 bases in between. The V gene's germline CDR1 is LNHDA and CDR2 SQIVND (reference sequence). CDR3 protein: CASSIVRKGVNQPQHF. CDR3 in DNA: TGTGCCAGTAGTATAGTGCGAAAGGGGGTTAATCAGCCCCAGCATTTT.

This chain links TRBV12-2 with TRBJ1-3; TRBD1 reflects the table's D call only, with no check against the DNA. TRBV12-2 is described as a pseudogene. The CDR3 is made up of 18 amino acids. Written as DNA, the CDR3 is TGTGCAAGTCGCTTAGGGAGGCTGGGACAGGGTGCCGGAAACACCATATATTTT. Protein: CASRLGRLGQGAGNTIYF.

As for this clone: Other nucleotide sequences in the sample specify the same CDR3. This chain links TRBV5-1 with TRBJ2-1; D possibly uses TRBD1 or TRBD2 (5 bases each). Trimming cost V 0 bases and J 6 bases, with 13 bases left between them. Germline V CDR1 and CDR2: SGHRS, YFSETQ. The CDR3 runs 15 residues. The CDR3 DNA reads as TGCGCCAGCAGCTTGGGTGGGGGAGCCTCCAATGAGCAGTTCTTC. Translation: CASSLGGGASNEQFF.

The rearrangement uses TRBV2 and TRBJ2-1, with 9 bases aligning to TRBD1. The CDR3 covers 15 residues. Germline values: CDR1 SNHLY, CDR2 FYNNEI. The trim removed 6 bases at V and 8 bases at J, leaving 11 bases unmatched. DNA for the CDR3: TGTGCCAGCAGGCTCAGGACAGGGGACGGAGATGAGCAGTTCTTC. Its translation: CASRLRTGDGDEQFF.

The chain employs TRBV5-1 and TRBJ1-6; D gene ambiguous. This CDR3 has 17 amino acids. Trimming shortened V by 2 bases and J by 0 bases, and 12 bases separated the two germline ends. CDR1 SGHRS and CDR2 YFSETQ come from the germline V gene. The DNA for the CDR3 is TGCGCCAGCAGCTTCGGGCAGGTCAGCTCCTATAATTCACCCCTCCACTTT. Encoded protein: CASSFGQVSSYNSPLHF.

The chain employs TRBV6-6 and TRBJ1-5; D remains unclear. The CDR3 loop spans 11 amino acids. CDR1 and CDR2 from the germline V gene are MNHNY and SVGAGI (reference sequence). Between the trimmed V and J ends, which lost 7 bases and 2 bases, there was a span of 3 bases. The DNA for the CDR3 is TGTGCCAGCATGGGCAATCAGCCCCAGCATTTT. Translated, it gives CASMGNQPQHF.

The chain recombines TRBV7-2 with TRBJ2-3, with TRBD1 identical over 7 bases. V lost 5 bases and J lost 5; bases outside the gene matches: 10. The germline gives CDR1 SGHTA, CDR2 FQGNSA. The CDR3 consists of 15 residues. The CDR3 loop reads CASSPQGGAKDTQYF. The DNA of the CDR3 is TGTGCCAGCAGCCCCCAAGGGGGCGCAAAAGATACGCAGTATTTT.

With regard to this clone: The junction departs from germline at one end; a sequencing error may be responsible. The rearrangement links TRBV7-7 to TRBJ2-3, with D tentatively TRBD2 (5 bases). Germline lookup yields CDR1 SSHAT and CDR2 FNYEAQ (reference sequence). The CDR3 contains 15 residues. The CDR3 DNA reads TGTGCTAGCAGCCCGGGGTTGGCCAGCACAGATACGCAGTATTTT. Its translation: CASSPGLASTDTQYF.

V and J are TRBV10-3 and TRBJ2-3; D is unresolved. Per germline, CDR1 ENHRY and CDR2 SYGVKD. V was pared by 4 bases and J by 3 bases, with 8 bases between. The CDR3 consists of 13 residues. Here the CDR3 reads CAISVTETDTQYF. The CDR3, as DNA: TGTGCCATCAGTGTGACTGAGACAGATACGCAGTATTTT.

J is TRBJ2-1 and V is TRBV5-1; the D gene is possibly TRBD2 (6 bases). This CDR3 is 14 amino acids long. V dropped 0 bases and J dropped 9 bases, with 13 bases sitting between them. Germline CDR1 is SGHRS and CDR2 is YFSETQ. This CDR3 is CASSLGDSSGEQFF. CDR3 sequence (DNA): TGCGCCAGCAGCTTGGGGGACTCCTCAGGTGAGCAGTTCTTC.

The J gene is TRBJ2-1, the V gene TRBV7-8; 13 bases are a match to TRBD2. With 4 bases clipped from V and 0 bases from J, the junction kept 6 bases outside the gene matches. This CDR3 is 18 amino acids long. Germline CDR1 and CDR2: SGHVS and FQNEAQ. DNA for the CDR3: TGTGCCAGCAGCTATTGGACTAGCGGGAGCAGCTCCTACAATGAGCAGTTCTTC. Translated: CASSYWTSGSSSYNEQFF.

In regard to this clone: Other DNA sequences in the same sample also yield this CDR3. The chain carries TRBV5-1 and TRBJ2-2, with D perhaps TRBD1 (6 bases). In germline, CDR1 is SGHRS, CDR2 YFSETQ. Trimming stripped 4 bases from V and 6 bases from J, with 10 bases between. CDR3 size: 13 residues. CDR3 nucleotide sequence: TGCGCCAGCAGCCTGGGGGCGGCCGGGGAGCTGTTTTTT. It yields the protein CASSLGAAGELFF. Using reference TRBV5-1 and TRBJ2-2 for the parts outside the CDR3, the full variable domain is KAGVTQTPRYLIKTRGQQVTLSCSPISGHRSVSWYQQTPGQGLQFLFEYFSETQRNKGNFPGRFSGRQFSNSRSEMNVSTLELGDSALYLCASSLGAAGELFFGEGSRLTVL.

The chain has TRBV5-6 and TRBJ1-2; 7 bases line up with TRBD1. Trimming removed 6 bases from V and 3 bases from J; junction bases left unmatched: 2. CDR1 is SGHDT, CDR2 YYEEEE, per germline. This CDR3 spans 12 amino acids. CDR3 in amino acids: CASNRGDYGYTF. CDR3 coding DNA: TGTGCCAGCAACAGGGGAGACTATGGCTACACCTTC.

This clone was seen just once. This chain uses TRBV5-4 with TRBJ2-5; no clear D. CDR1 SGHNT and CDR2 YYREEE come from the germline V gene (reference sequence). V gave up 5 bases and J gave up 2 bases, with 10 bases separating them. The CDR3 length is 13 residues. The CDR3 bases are TGTGCCAGCAGGGCCGGGTTACAAGAGACCCAGTACTTC. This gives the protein CASRAGLQETQYF.

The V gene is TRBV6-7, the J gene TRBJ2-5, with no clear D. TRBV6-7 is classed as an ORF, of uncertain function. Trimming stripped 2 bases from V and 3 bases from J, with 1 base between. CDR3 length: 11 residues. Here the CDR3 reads CASSYKETQYF. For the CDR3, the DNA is TGTGCCAGCAGTTACAAAGAGACCCAGTACTTC.

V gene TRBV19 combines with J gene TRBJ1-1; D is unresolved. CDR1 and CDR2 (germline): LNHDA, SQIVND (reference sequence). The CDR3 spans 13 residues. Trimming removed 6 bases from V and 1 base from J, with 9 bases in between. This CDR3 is CASSPEWNTEAFF. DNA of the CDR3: TGTGCCAGTAGCCCCGAATGGAACACTGAAGCTTTCTTT.

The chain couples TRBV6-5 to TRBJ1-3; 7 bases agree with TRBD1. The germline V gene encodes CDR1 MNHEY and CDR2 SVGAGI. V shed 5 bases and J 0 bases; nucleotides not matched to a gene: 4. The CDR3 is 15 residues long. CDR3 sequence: CASSRDSSSGNTIYF. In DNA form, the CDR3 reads TGTGCCAGCAGTCGGGACAGTAGCTCTGGAAACACCATATATTTT.